The clone carrying this T cell receptor (beta chain) was observed at least ten times. The antigen remains unidentified. In the study's own analysis: Variation in CDR3 across clinicopathological groups served as the basis for constructing a distant-metastasis classifier in papillary thyroid cancer. TCRdb re-analyzed the PCR reads using MiXCR. The authors' filters were not applied to this entry. In the table there are about 93,000 clones, more than 9.5% of which are singletons. This entry is derived from a study of metastatic and nonmetastatic thyroid tumors. Study context: The authors compared repertoires across blood and tumor or nodule tissue from malignant and benign thyroid patients.

Study findings and constraints: It was reported that TCR beta diversity was significantly higher in malignant thyroid tumors than benign nodules, in blood and tumor.

There are 12 residues in the CDR3. The J segment lost 13 bases and the V segment lost 4 bases, leaving 5 bases of the junction unmatched. Per germline, CDR1 SGDLS and CDR2 YYNGEE. No patient received treatment before thyroid surgery. Material: blood. The chain links TRBV9 to TRBJ1-6; 7 nucleotides align to TRBD1. This TCR was sampled from a female donor with papillary thyroid cancer or a benign thyroid nodule (not recorded which). Some clones in this sample may be carry-over from other donors' samples. The DNA of the CDR3 is TGTGCCAGCAGCACCGGACAGGCTCCCCTCCACTTT. It codes for CASSTGQAPLHF.